This T cell receptor (beta chain) was sequenced in a study of beta chain features in type 1 diabetes. Blood was collected once per donor into heparin, averaging about 116 mL. Researchers reported sorting CD4+ naive, central memory, regulatory and stem cell-like memory cells via CD45RO/CCR7/CD25/CD127/CD95/CD27. The investigators reverse transcribed all of the isolated RNA, so they sequenced expressed TCRB transcripts. TCRdb keeps only in-frame clones here, not all; method: immunoSEQ multiplex PCR. The sample yields 430,000 or so clones, roughly 11% seen once. The germline gives CDR1 SGHTA, CDR2 FQGNSA. This CDR3 has 16 amino acids. The V and J ends lost 0 bases and 0 bases respectively, with 6 bases between them.

The clonotype originates from a woman aged 18-29 years in good health. The chain links TRBV7-2 to TRBJ2-6; TRBD2 might be the D (5 bases). Sequenced: naive CD4+ T cells from blood. The CDR3 region has the DNA TGTGCCAGCAGCTTAGCGGGAGTCTCTGGGGCCAACGTCCTGACTTTC. This encodes CASSLAGVSGANVLTF.